This TCR beta chain was identified during a study of cytomegalovirus exposure and HLA in healthy donors. The CDR3 has 16 amino acids. The V segment lost 1 base and the J segment 3 bases; nucleotides outside the gene matches: 5. Germline values: CDR1 SGHTA, CDR2 FQGNSA. The PCR employed 60 Vbeta primers together with 13 Jbeta primers. Some clones are missing from TCRdb's copy, which holds only in-frame ones; the method was immunoSEQ multiplex PCR. The table lists about 55,000 clones, approximately 71% of them singletons. This TCR came from a man between 40 and 49 years old in good health and CMV-seropositive. The sample was PBMCs. The rearrangement links TRBV7-2 to TRBJ2-2; 7 bases match TRBD2. CDR3 DNA sequence: TGTGCCAGCAGCTTAGGGGGGGGAGAAGACACCGGGGAGCTGTTTTTT. It specifies CASSLGGGEDTGELFF.